This T cell receptor (beta chain) was sequenced for a study of blood T cell repertoires in COVID-19. At the level of the study: From T cells, B-cell-depleted T cells, or PBMCs came the material, which was cDNA or gDNA.

Profiled with immunoSEQ multiplex PCR; TCRdb holds only in-frame clones, not every one. The sample records 160,000 or so clones, about 88% being singletons. With 6 bases clipped from V and 6 bases from J, the junction kept 10 bases outside the gene matches. There are 14 residues in the CDR3. Germline CDR1 ENHRY, CDR2 SYGVKD. This clone was found once. This receptor was identified in a woman in her seventies with acute or convalescent COVID-19. The chain combines TRBV10-3 with TRBJ1-1, with 7 bases fitting TRBD1. What was sequenced was peripheral blood. The DNA of the CDR3 is TGTGCCATCAGAAAAGGGACAGACAACCCTGAAGCTTTCTTT. Translated, it gives CAIRKGTDNPEAFF.